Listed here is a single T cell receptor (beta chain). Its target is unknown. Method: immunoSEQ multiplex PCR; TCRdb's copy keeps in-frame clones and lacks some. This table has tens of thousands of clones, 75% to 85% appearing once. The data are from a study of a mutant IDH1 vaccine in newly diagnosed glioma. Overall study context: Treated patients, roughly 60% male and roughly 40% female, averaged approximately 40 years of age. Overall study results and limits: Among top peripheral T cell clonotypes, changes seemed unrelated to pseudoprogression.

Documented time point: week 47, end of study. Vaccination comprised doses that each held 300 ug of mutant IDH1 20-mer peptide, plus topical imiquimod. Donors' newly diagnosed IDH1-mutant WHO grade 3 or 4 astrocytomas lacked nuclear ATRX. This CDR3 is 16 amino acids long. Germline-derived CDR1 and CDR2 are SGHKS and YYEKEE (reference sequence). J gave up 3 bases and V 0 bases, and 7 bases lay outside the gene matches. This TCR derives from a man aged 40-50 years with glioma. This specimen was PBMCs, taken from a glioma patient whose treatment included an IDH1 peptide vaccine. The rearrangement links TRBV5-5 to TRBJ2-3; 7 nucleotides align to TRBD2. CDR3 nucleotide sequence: TGTGCCAGCAGCTTGGGCGGGAGTGTGGGGACAGATACGCAGTATTTT. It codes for CASSLGGSVGTDTQYF. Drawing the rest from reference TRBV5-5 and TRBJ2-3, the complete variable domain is DAGVTQSPTHLIKTRGQQVTLRCSPISGHKSVSWYQQVLGQGPQFIFQYYEKEERGRGNFPDRFSARQFPNYSSELNVNALLLGDSALYLCASSLGGSVGTDTQYFGPGTRLTVL.